Shown below are 20 T cell receptor beta chains from a single sample sequenced in a study of post-analysis software for immune sequencing data. Antigens of these TCRs are unknown. TCR beta cDNA libraries had unique molecular identifiers. TCRdb used MiXCR to reprocess the PCR reads, holding one entry per CDR3 protein. This sample yields roughly 410,000 distinct CDR3 sequences, of which around a third are seen a single time; 10% to 15% belongs to the top ten. Study-wide results and caveats: A handful of TRBV segments appeared more often in patients than in controls, and TRBV5-6, TRBV5-1 and TRBV20-1 were among these.

The sequenced sample consisted of blood. Receptor source: a girl aged 10 to 17 with multiple sclerosis.

This clonotype was recorded many times. The V gene is TRBV29-1, the J gene TRBJ1-2; D not resolved. The germline V and J ends were trimmed by 1 base and 7 bases, with 10 bases remaining between them. Germline V gene lookup returns CDR1 SQVTM and CDR2 ANQGSEA. The CDR3 sequence is 12 residues long. The CDR3 is CSVEGSGGGYTF. In nucleotides, the CDR3 is TGCAGCGTTGAAGGCAGCGGAGGTGGCTACACCTTC.

The chain joins TRBV29-1 to TRBJ2-1; no firm D call. The V end lost 3 bases, the J end lost 8 bases, and 5 bases lay between the germline ends. The CDR3 has 10 residues. Germline V gene data show CDR1 as SQVTM and CDR2 as ANQGSEA. As DNA, the CDR3 is TGCAGCGTTGAGGGCCATGAGCAGTTCTTC. Amino acid sequence: CSVEGHEQFF.

This chain joins TRBV7-9 and TRBJ2-1; 10 bases align to TRBD2. The CDR3 covers 15 residues. V gave up 5 bases and J gave up 8 bases; unmatched junction bases: 9. Germline CDR1 is SEHNR and CDR2 is FQNEAQ (reference sequence). CDR3 region: CASSPERGGSDEQFF. CDR3 nucleotide sequence: TGTGCCAGCAGCCCCGAGCGGGGGGGCAGTGATGAGCAGTTCTTC.

This chain links TRBV12-3 or TRBV12-4 with TRBJ2-3; possibly TRBD2 for D (6 bases). Trimming cost V 7 bases and J 3 bases, with 17 bases left between them. This CDR3 comprises 15 residues. In DNA, the CDR3 is TGTGCCAGCACCACTTGGGGGGAACATACAGATACGCAGTATTTT. It is translated as CASTTWGEHTDTQYF.

The genes are TRBV6-5 and TRBJ2-7; TRBD1 agrees at 10 bases. J was trimmed by 7 bases and V by 5 bases; bases with no gene match: 11. CDR1 and CDR2 from the germline V gene are MNHEY and SVGAGI. The CDR3 consists of 15 residues. The CDR3 sequence: CASSTIPGTGVEQYF. The CDR3 coding sequence is TGTGCCAGCAGTACAATCCCCGGGACAGGGGTTGAGCAGTACTTC.

The chain carries TRBV6-2 or TRBV6-3 and TRBJ1-2, with D maybe TRBD1 (6 bases). This CDR3 spans 14 amino acids. CDR1 and CDR2 (germline): MNHEY, SVGEGT. V dropped 2 bases and J dropped 3 bases, with 10 bases sitting between them. This CDR3 reads CASSYGGAYYGYTF. DNA of the CDR3: TGTGCCAGCAGTTACGGGGGGGCTTACTATGGCTACACCTTC.

The chain couples TRBV24-1 to TRBJ1-4; D is possibly TRBD1 (5 bases). The CDR3 is 14 residues long. Germline V gene sequence: CDR1 KGHDR, CDR2 SFDVKD. With 9 bases removed from V and 4 bases from J, the gap between germline ends came to 14 bases. The CDR3 sequence: CATGGDRVNEKLFF. CDR3 nucleotides: TGTGCCACCGGAGGAGACAGAGTTAATGAAAAACTGTTTTTT.

Only a few counts were recorded for this clonotype. The J gene is TRBJ2-6, the V gene TRBV9; TRBD1 is a possible D gene (5 bases). Between the trimmed V and J ends, which lost 4 bases and 1 base, there was a span of 12 bases. There are 16 residues in the CDR3. Germline CDR1 is SGDLS and CDR2 is YYNGEE. In DNA, the CDR3 is TGTGCCAGCAGCTCTCGACAGCAGTCTGGGGCCAACGTCCTGACTTTC. Amino acids: CASSSRQQSGANVLTF.

The sample holds a few counts of this clonotype. The V and J genes are TRBV12-3 or TRBV12-4 and TRBJ2-1; D gene unclear. Between the trimmed V and J ends, which lost 5 bases and 5 bases, there was a span of 19 bases. CDR3 length equals 16 residues. The CDR3 spells CASSPTASGYNNEQFF. For the CDR3, the DNA is TGTGCCAGCAGTCCTACCGCCAGTGGGTACAACAATGAGCAGTTCTTC.

This clonotype was counted between two and nine times. The chain uses TRBV6-5 and TRBJ2-7; D ambiguous. The ends were cut back, 2 bases at V and 2 bases at J, with 10 bases in the middle. The germline gives CDR1 MNHEY, CDR2 SVGAGI. This CDR3 comprises 14 residues. The CDR3, as DNA: TGTGCCAGCAGTTACGGCCCACCCCCCTACGAGCAGTACTTC. This encodes CASSYGPPPYEQYF.

The V call is TRBV24-1, the J call TRBJ1-1; D not certain. Trimming pared 3 bases from V and 6 bases from J, leaving 7 bases between. The V gene's germline CDR1 is KGHDR and CDR2 SFDVKD. This CDR3 spans 12 amino acids. The CDR3 here is CATSDLYSEAFF. Here the CDR3 DNA reads TGTGCCACCAGTGATCTCTATTCTGAAGCTTTCTTT.

In nucleotides, the CDR3 is TGCAGTGCTAGACAGGACAGGGGATCCAAAGGCTACACCTTC. Translated: CSARQDRGSKGYTF. This sequence joins TRBV20-1 and TRBJ1-2; 9 positions match TRBD1. CDR3 length equals 14 residues. The ends lost 2 bases at V and 8 bases at J; junction bases unmatched: 9. The germline gives CDR1 DFQATT, CDR2 SNEGSKA (reference sequence).

The CDR3 DNA is TGTGCCAGCGGATTAATCGGGGGGGACAGTCAAGCTTTCTTT. Protein product: CASGLIGGDSQAFF. The chain recombines TRBV28 with TRBJ1-1; 7 bases are shared with TRBD1. The germline gives CDR1 MDHEN, CDR2 SYDVKM. V gave up 8 bases and J gave up 9 bases; unmatched junction bases: 15. The CDR3 length is 14 residues.

This clonotype was seen a handful of times. The junction shows a germline mismatch at one end, possibly a read error. The J gene is TRBJ1-2, the V gene TRBV5-1, with D possibly TRBD1 on 5 matching bases. Germline CDR1 and CDR2: SGHRS and YFSETQ. The CDR3 length is 13 residues. The CDR3, as DNA: TGTGCCAGCAGTCCCGGGGGGGGCTATGGCTACACCTTC. Translated, it gives CASSPGGGYGYTF.

The chain joins TRBV6-6 to TRBJ2-7; D perhaps matches TRBD1 (5 bases). CDR1 MNHNY and CDR2 SVGAGI come from the germline V gene (reference sequence). CDR3 length equals 15 residues. Trimming removed 2 bases at V and 3 bases at J, with 14 bases between. The CDR3 here is CASSYVVGVNYEQYF. CDR3 DNA sequence: TGTGCCAGCAGTTACGTGGTAGGGGTTAACTACGAGCAGTACTTC.

This clonotype has only a few counts. The chain joins TRBV6-2 or TRBV6-3 to TRBJ1-2, with 8 bases matching TRBD1. The V gene's germline CDR1 is MNHEY and CDR2 SVGEGT. CDR3 size: 15 residues. Trimming took 6 bases from V and 0 from J; bases not matched to a gene: 6. CDR3: CASSPDRGPNYGYTF. CDR3 nucleotide sequence: TGTGCCAGCAGCCCTGACAGGGGACCTAACTATGGCTACACCTTC.

This clonotype was detected a few times. The gene calls are TRBV29-1 and TRBJ1-2, with TRBD1 matching over 8 bases. V was clipped by 0 bases and J by 8 bases; unmatched bases: 8. The CDR3 contains 14 residues. Per germline, CDR1 SQVTM and CDR2 ANQGSEA. The CDR3, as DNA: TGCAGCGTTGAAGATCCCGGCAGGGGGCTCGGCTACACCTTC. The encoded protein is CSVEDPGRGLGYTF.

This clonotype was counted a few times. The rearrangement links TRBV5-1 to TRBJ1-2; D uncertain. V dropped 0 bases and J dropped 8 bases, with 11 bases sitting between them. Per germline, CDR1 SGHRS and CDR2 YFSETQ. The CDR3 covers 13 residues. CDR3 in DNA: TGCGCCAGCAGCTTGGTACCCTCGGAGGGCTACACCTTC. Its protein product is CASSLVPSEGYTF.

The chain carries TRBV7-9 and TRBJ2-5; TRBD2 might be the D (6 bases). CDR3 length equals 11 residues. Germline-derived CDR1 and CDR2 are SEHNR and FQNEAQ (reference sequence). Trimming took 5 bases from V and 13 from J, leaving 14 bases between them. CDR3: CASSDSARGYF. DNA of the CDR3: TGTGCCAGCAGCGATAGCGCGCGGGGGTACTTC. The complete variable domain, with remaining parts taken from reference TRBV7-9 and TRBJ2-5, reads DTGVSQNPRHKITKRGQNVTFRCDPISEHNRLYWYRQTLGQGPEFLTYFQNEAQLEKSRLLSDRFSAERPKGSFSTLEIQRTEQGDSAMYLCASSDSARGYFGPGTRLLVL.

The chain recombines TRBV28 with TRBJ1-5, with D possibly being TRBD1 (6 bases). The CDR3 sequence is 18 residues long. With 6 bases removed from V and 1 base from J, the gap between germline ends came to 22 bases. CDR1 and CDR2 (germline): MDHEN, SYDVKM. This CDR3 reads CASRKKGGRTGSNQPQHF. The DNA of the CDR3 is TGTGCCAGCAGGAAGAAGGGGGGGCGGACTGGCAGCAATCAGCCCCAGCATTTT.